Listed below are T cell receptor beta chains from one sample, sequenced in a study of OX40 agonist ivuxolimab in advanced cancers. Some clones are missing from TCRdb's copy, which holds only in-frame ones; the method was immunoSEQ multiplex PCR. This sample has about 79,000 clones, with 80% to 95% found just once. This material consisted of CD4+ or CD8+ T cells sorted from blood, taken in a trial of the OX40 agonist ivuxolimab. The source of these receptors is an adult with an advanced solid tumor such as melanoma, head and neck, liver or kidney cancer. CDR3s include the opening cysteine and the closing phenylalanine or tryptophan. D genes are given only for firm matches. Size values are once, few and many counts, or a class for expanded clones, and some rows have none.

D: .; size: .; V: TRBV5-1; J: TRBJ2-1; DNA: TGCGCCAGCAGCTTGCGGGGCCAAAGCTCCTACAATGAGCAGTTCTTC; CDR3: CASSLRGQSSYNEQFF
D: TRBD2; size: once; V: TRBV5-1; J: TRBJ2-3; DNA: TGCGCCAGCAGTCAGGCTAGCGGGAGTGGCACAGATACGCAGTATTTT; CDR3: CASSQASGSGTDTQYF
D: .; size: .; V: TRBV28; J: TRBJ1-5; DNA: TGTGCCAGCAGTCAGGACGCTTTTTATAGCAATCAGCCCCAGCATTTT; CDR3: CASSQDAFYSNQPQHF
D: .; size: .; V: TRBV28; J: TRBJ1-3; DNA: TGTGCCAGCAGCCCCGACGTTTCGAGGAAAGGTTCTGGAAACACCATATATTTT; CDR3: CASSPDVSRKGSGNTIYF
D: .; size: .; V: TRBV9; J: TRBJ2-3; DNA: TGTGCCAGCAGCACTCCGGGCACAGATACGCAGTATTTT; CDR3: CASSTPGTDTQYF
D: .; size: .; V: TRBV5-1; J: TRBJ2-2; DNA: TGCGCCAGCAGCGTCATAGTCAGGGCTGGCGGGGTTAACACCGGGGAGCTGTTTTTT; CDR3: CASSVIVRAGGVNTGELFF
D: .; size: once; V: TRBV5-5; J: TRBJ2-5; DNA: TGTGCCAGCAGCGATTACCTGGCGACCCAGTACTTC; CDR3: CASSDYLATQYF
D: .; size: few; V: TRBV4-2; J: TRBJ2-5; DNA: TGTGCCAGCAGCCAAGATAAAGGGGAGACCCAGTACTTC; CDR3: CASSQDKGETQYF
D: .; size: .; V: TRBV18; J: TRBJ1-5; DNA: TGTGCCAGCTCACCACAGAGAGGCGATCAGCCCCAGCATTTT; CDR3: CASSPQRGDQPQHF
D: TRBD2; size: once; V: TRBV11-1; J: TRBJ2-2; DNA: TGTGCCAGCAGCTCCATCCCCGGGAGGACCGGGGAGCTGTTTTTT; CDR3: CASSSIPGRTGELFF
D: .; size: .; V: TRBV6-5; J: TRBJ1-3; DNA: TGTGCCAGCAGTTACACCGGAACAGGAAACACCATATATTTT; CDR3: CASSYTGTGNTIYF
D: TRBD2; size: .; V: TRBV6-5; J: TRBJ2-3; DNA: TGTGCCAGCAATAGACTAGCGGGAGTTAGAGATACGCAGTATTTT; CDR3: CASNRLAGVRDTQYF
D: TRBD1; size: .; V: TRBV5-4; J: TRBJ1-2; DNA: TGTGCCAGCAGCAAGACCGGGACAGGAGGCTATGGCTACACCTTC; CDR3: CASSKTGTGGYGYTF
D: .; size: .; V: TRBV9; J: TRBJ2-1; DNA: TGTGCCAGCAGCGGGGAGGTTGGCGAGCAGTTCTTC; CDR3: CASSGEVGEQFF
D: TRBD1; size: .; V: TRBV6-4; J: TRBJ2-7; DNA: TGTGCCAGGGGGGACAGGGGACGGTTGAGGCCCTTTTACGAGCAGTACTTC; CDR3: CARGDRGRLRPFYEQYF
D: .; size: .; V: TRBV6-5; J: TRBJ2-3; DNA: TGTGCCAGCCGGGGCAGGGGGGTCGATACGCAGTATTTT; CDR3: CASRGRGVDTQYF
D: TRBD1; size: .; V: TRBV6-6; J: TRBJ2-5; DNA: TGTGCCAGCAGTTACCGGGACAGGGGCGAGACCCAGTACTTC; CDR3: CASSYRDRGETQYF
D: TRBD1; size: .; V: TRBV5-1; J: TRBJ2-7; DNA: TGCGCCAGCAGGCCGGGACAGGGGAACTACGAGCAGTACTTC; CDR3: CASRPGQGNYEQYF
D: .; size: .; V: TRBV11-2; J: TRBJ2-7; DNA: TGTGCCAGCAGCCGCGGTAGGGCCTACGAGCAGTACTTC; CDR3: CASSRGRAYEQYF
D: .; size: few; V: TRBV15; J: TRBJ1-2; DNA: TGTGCCACCAGCGGGTTCAGGGGTGGCGGCTACACCTTC; CDR3: CATSGFRGGGYTF
D: TRBD2; size: .; V: TRBV27; J: TRBJ2-2; DNA: TGTGCCCTCAGCGGGAGGGGAGACACCGGGGAGCTGTTTTTT; CDR3: CALSGRGDTGELFF
D: .; size: .; V: TRBV30; J: TRBJ2-7; DNA: TGTGCCTGGAGTGTACTTGGTAGGGTAGCTGAGACCTACGAGCAGTACTTC; CDR3: CAWSVLGRVAETYEQYF
D: .; size: .; V: TRBV10-2; J: TRBJ2-7; DNA: TGCGCCAGCAGTGGACAGGCCCCCTACGAGCAGTACTTC; CDR3: CASSGQAPYEQYF
D: .; size: .; V: TRBV4-1; J: TRBJ1-5; DNA: TGCGCCAGCAGCCAAGGCATTACCGGTGTTAATCAGCCCCAGCATTTT; CDR3: CASSQGITGVNQPQHF
D: .; size: .; V: TRBV28; J: TRBJ2-3; DNA: TGTGCCAGCAGTACCCTTGGCGGGAGCACAGATACGCAGTATTTT; CDR3: CASSTLGGSTDTQYF
D: TRBD2; size: once; V: TRBV28; J: TRBJ2-1; DNA: TGTGCCAGCTCGCCGGGGGGGCCGAACAATGAGCAGTTCTTC; CDR3: CASSPGGPNNEQFF
D: TRBD1; size: .; V: TRBV28; J: TRBJ2-6; DNA: TGTGCCAGCAGTACCCAAACAGGGGGTACTTCCTCTGGGGCCAACGTCCTGACTTTC; CDR3: CASSTQTGGTSSGANVLTF
D: .; size: .; V: TRBV7-9; J: TRBJ2-1; DNA: TGTGCCAGCAGCTTACGGGGGAGTTACAATGAGCAGTTCTTC; CDR3: CASSLRGSYNEQFF